These 27 T cell receptor beta chains came from one sample sequenced in a study of spatial heterogeneity in lung cancer. TCRdb re-called the 5' RACE reads through MiXCR, storing one row per CDR3 protein. In the table there are tens of thousands of distinct CDR3 sequences, 5.5% to 8.5% of which are singletons. As for time point: sample taken at primary tumor resection. TCRs were sequenced from unsorted whole RNA of tumor, nontumor lung or PBMC. Specimen: PBMCs, collected at surgery. These receptor sequences come from a male donor with early-stage non-small cell lung cancer.

This clonotype was observed at least ten times. The chain joins TRBV3-1 to TRBJ2-2, with no clear D. The CDR3 has 15 residues. The germline V gene has CDR1 LGHDT and CDR2 YNNKEL (reference sequence). Trimming took 0 bases from V and 7 from J, leaving 12 bases between them. Here the CDR3 reads CASSQDDSINGELFF. The CDR3 bases are TGTGCCAGCAGCCAAGATGATAGCATCAACGGGGAGCTGTTTTTT.

This clonotype was recorded many times. The V and J genes are TRBV7-9 and TRBJ2-7; D is possibly TRBD1 (6 bases). Germline CDR1 SEHNR, CDR2 FQNEAQ (reference sequence). The CDR3 covers 14 residues. The V gene lost 8 bases and the J gene lost 6 bases, with 20 bases spanning the gap. This chain's CDR3 is CASSGRGTNPEQYF. DNA of the CDR3: TGTGCCAGCTCCGGTAGGGGGACGAACCCCGAGCAGTACTTC.

This clonotype was counted ten times or more. V usage is TRBV19 and J usage is TRBJ1-5; D is undetermined. Germline CDR1 and CDR2: LNHDA and SQIVND (reference sequence). CDR3 size: 16 residues. Deletions cut 3 bases from V and 2 bases from J, with 14 bases between. CDR3 DNA sequence: TGTGCCAGTAGTATCGCCTCTATGAATGGCAATCAGCCCCAGCATTTT. It codes for CASSIASMNGNQPQHF.

This clonotype has ten or more counts. The chain combines TRBV5-1 with TRBJ1-1; tentatively, D is TRBD1 (5 bases). V dropped 2 bases and J dropped 0 bases, with 11 bases sitting between them. Germline assignment: CDR1 SGHRS and CDR2 YFSETQ. The CDR3 consists of 15 residues. CDR3 nucleotide sequence: TGCGCCAGCAGCTTCGGGGGGGTAATGAACACTGAAGCTTTCTTT. This translates into CASSFGGVMNTEAFF. Looking up the rest from reference TRBV5-1 and TRBJ1-1 gives the full variable domain: KAGVTQTPRYLIKTRGQQVTLSCSPISGHRSVSWYQQTPGQGLQFLFEYFSETQRNKGNFPGRFSGRQFSNSRSEMNVSTLELGDSALYLCASSFGGVMNTEAFFGQGTRLTVV.

For this clonotype: A read error may produce the germline difference seen at one junction end. The chain uses TRBV12-3 or TRBV12-4 and TRBJ2-6; D is unresolved. This CDR3 is built from 15 residues. In DNA form, the CDR3 reads TGTGCCAGCAGCTTAGTGAGCTCTGGGGCCAACGTCCTGACTTTC. Residues: CASSLVSSGANVLTF.

This sequence joins TRBV5-1 and TRBJ2-5, with D possibly matching TRBD1 (6 bases). There are 14 residues in the CDR3. The V end was cut by 3 bases, the J end by 2 bases, with 11 bases between. Germline V gives CDR1 SGHRS, CDR2 YFSETQ. In DNA, the CDR3 is TGCGCCAGCAGCTCGGACAGCACACAAGAGACCCAGTACTTC. Translation gives CASSSDSTQETQYF.

This clonotype was picked up a small number of times. The rearrangement links TRBV7-2 to TRBJ2-2; tentative D call: TRBD1 (5 bases). The CDR3 spans 13 residues. Trimming stripped 7 bases from V and 2 bases from J, with 8 bases between. CDR1 is SGHTA, CDR2 FQGNSA, per germline. The CDR3 DNA follows: TGTGCCAGCAACAGGCTTAACACCGGGGAGCTGTTTTTT. This encodes CASNRLNTGELFF.

V and J are TRBV5-6 and TRBJ2-7; tentative D call: TRBD1 (5 bases). The germline CDR1 and CDR2 sequences are SGHDT and YYEEEE. The germline V and J ends were trimmed by 0 bases and 3 bases, with 13 bases remaining between them. The CDR3 is 15 residues long. The CDR3 loop is CASSLEGVVLYEQYF. Here the CDR3 DNA reads TGTGCCAGCAGCTTGGAAGGGGTGGTCCTCTACGAGCAGTACTTC. The variable domain in full, completed from reference TRBV5-6 and TRBJ2-7, reads DAGVTQSPTHLIKTRGQQVTLRCSPKSGHDTVSWYQQALGQGPQFIFQYYEEEERQRGNFPDRFSGHQFPNYSSELNVNALLLGDSALYLCASSLEGVVLYEQYFGPGTRLTVT.

This clonotype ranks as medium-sized (0.01 to 0.1%). The chain links TRBV27 to TRBJ1-2, with D perhaps TRBD1 (6 bases). Trimming took off 5 bases at V and 3 bases at J, with 13 bases between the two ends. The CDR3 length is 14 residues. Germline-derived CDR1 and CDR2 are MNHEY and SMNVEV (reference sequence). CDR3 DNA sequence: TGTGCCAGCAGTCGACTGGACAGCCACTATGGCTACACCTTC. Protein: CASSRLDSHYGYTF.

This clonotype was found many times. The chain is built from TRBV10-3 and TRBJ1-5, with a possible D match to TRBD1 (5 bases). This CDR3 has 13 amino acids. Germline V lookup: CDR1 ENHRY, CDR2 SYGVKD. Trimming removed 4 bases from V and 7 bases from J, with 11 bases in between. The CDR3 region has the DNA TGTGCCATCAGTGGTGGCAGGGAACAGCCCCAGCATTTT. Its protein is CAISGGREQPQHF.

The chain is built from TRBV20-1 and TRBJ1-1; TRBD1 aligns across 11 bases. This CDR3 is 15 amino acids long. The V gene's germline CDR1 is DFQATT and CDR2 SNEGSKA (reference sequence). V was pared by 1 base and J by 7 bases, with 8 bases of the junction left unmatched. The CDR3 nucleotides read TGCAGTGCTAGAGCTTACGGACAGGGGGCTGGTGAAGCTTTCTTT. This sequence encodes CSARAYGQGAGEAFF.

This clonotype ranks as medium-sized. This rearrangement joins TRBV7-3 to TRBJ1-5; D might be TRBD1 (6 bases). The germline V gene encodes CDR1 SGHTA and CDR2 FQGTGA. CDR3 size: 13 residues. Trimming took 5 bases from V and 6 from J, leaving 11 bases between them. The CDR3 DNA reads as TGTGCCAGCAGCACGGACAGCCTTCAGCCCCAGCATTTT. It codes for CASSTDSLQPQHF.

This clonotype was detected many times. The chain is built from TRBV20-1 and TRBJ2-3, with a possible D match to TRBD2 (6 bases). Germline-derived CDR1 and CDR2 are DFQATT and SNEGSKA (reference sequence). The CDR3 spans 15 residues. The V end lost 6 bases, the J end lost 4 bases, and 20 bases lay between the germline ends. The CDR3 DNA reads as TGCAGTGCCATCCGAGGAGGCGGGGCCGCAGATACGCAGTATTTT. As protein: CSAIRGGGAADTQYF.

The rearrangement uses TRBV29-1 and TRBJ1-1, with D maybe TRBD1 (5 bases). Per germline, CDR1 SQVTM and CDR2 ANQGSEA. With 4 bases removed from V and 2 bases from J, the gap between germline ends came to 8 bases. This CDR3 spans 12 amino acids. CDR3 residues: CSVGGANTEAFF. The CDR3 bases are TGCAGCGTTGGAGGGGCTAACACTGAAGCTTTCTTT. The full variable domain, with the rest looked up from reference TRBV29-1 and TRBJ1-1, is SAVISQKPSRDICQRGTSLTIQCQVDSQVTMMFWYRQQPGQSLTLIATANQGSEATYESGFVIDKFPISRPNLTFSTLTVSNMSPEDSSIYLCSVGGANTEAFFGQGTRLTVV.

The table lists this clonotype with many counts. The V call is TRBV14, the J call TRBJ1-2; D unresolved. Looked up from germline, CDR1 is SGHDN and CDR2 is FVKESK. V was clipped by 0 bases and J by 8 bases, with 10 bases between them. This CDR3 is built from 13 residues. The CDR3 loop is CASSQDLGQGYTF. CDR3 nucleotides: TGTGCCAGCAGCCAAGATCTGGGTCAAGGCTACACCTTC.

The chain joins TRBV6-2 or TRBV6-3 to TRBJ1-3, with D possibly matching TRBD1 (5 bases). The CDR3 loop spans 15 amino acids. From germline, CDR1 is MNHEY and CDR2 SVGEGT. V was cut by 8 bases and J by 0 bases, with 14 bases left in between. The CDR3 loop reads CASGRDSYSGNTIYF. The DNA of the CDR3 is TGTGCCAGCGGAAGGGACTCCTACTCTGGAAACACCATATATTTT.

This clonotype was counted ten times or more. The rearrangement uses TRBV5-1 and TRBJ2-3; the D call may be TRBD1 or TRBD2 (6 bases each). Germline loops: CDR1 SGHRS, CDR2 YFSETQ. V was pared by 5 bases and J by 2 bases, with 9 bases between. The CDR3 is made up of 13 amino acids. The DNA for the CDR3 is TGCGCCAGCAGTTCGGGGGCCACAGATACGCAGTATTTT. This encodes CASSSGATDTQYF.

The chain carries TRBV20-1 and TRBJ1-2; D may be TRBD1 (5 bases). The length of the CDR3 is 17 residues. Trimming stripped 0 bases from V and 4 bases from J, with 21 bases between. Germline V gene sequence: CDR1 DFQATT, CDR2 SNEGSKA (reference sequence). The CDR3 DNA reads TGCAGTGCTAGAGATCATACCGGACAACTTACCATCTATGGCTACACCTTC. As protein: CSARDHTGQLTIYGYTF.

This clonotype was found many times. V usage is TRBV28 and J usage is TRBJ2-7; D gene ambiguous. Trimming left V 6 bases short and J 2 bases short, with 8 bases between. The V gene's germline CDR1 is MDHEN and CDR2 SYDVKM. This CDR3 has 12 amino acids. The CDR3 spells CASRPPTYEQYF. The CDR3 bases are TGTGCCAGCAGACCTCCCACCTACGAGCAGTACTTC.

The chain uses TRBV29-1 and TRBJ1-2; D gene uncertain. In germline, CDR1 is SQVTM, CDR2 ANQGSEA. With 4 bases removed from V and 0 bases from J, the gap between germline ends came to 9 bases. There are 13 residues in the CDR3. CDR3: CSVGSQPNYGYTF. In DNA, the CDR3 is TGCAGCGTTGGATCACAGCCTAACTATGGCTACACCTTC. The complete variable domain, with remaining parts taken from reference TRBV29-1 and TRBJ1-2, reads SAVISQKPSRDICQRGTSLTIQCQVDSQVTMMFWYRQQPGQSLTLIATANQGSEATYESGFVIDKFPISRPNLTFSTLTVSNMSPEDSSIYLCSVGSQPNYGYTFGSGTRLTVV.

This clonotype occurred many times. At one of its ends the junction is not consistent with the germline gene, which may arise from a read error. V usage is TRBV28 and J usage is TRBJ2-2, with 7 nucleotides matching TRBD2. CDR1 is MDHEN and CDR2 is SYDVKM in the germline V gene. The length of the CDR3 is 13 residues. CDR3 in amino acids: CASKQNGGTEVFF. The CDR3 DNA reads as TGTGCCAGCAAGCAGAACGGGGGGACGGAGGTGTTTTTT.

The chain employs TRBV5-1 and TRBJ2-2, with 8 bases fitting TRBD2. Germline CDR1 and CDR2: SGHRS and YFSETQ. The CDR3 consists of 16 residues. V was pared by 4 bases and J by 0 bases, with 5 bases of the junction left unmatched. The CDR3, as DNA: TGCGCCAGCAGCGACGTCGGGGGGGCGAACACCGGGGAGCTGTTTTTT. It encodes CASSDVGGANTGELFF.

This clonotype was seen ten or more times. The chain couples TRBV12-3 or TRBV12-4 to TRBJ1-1, with TRBD1 as a possible D gene (5 bases). Trimming took off 6 bases at V and 1 base at J, with 18 bases between the two ends. The CDR3 covers 16 residues. The DNA of the CDR3 is TGTGCCAGCAGCTTCTCCACCGGGACGGGGAACACTGAAGCTTTCTTT. Residues: CASSFSTGTGNTEAFF.

In its sample, this clonotype was seen many times. The chain has TRBV27 and TRBJ1-6, with unresolved D. Between the trimmed V and J ends, which lost 6 bases and 5 bases, there was a span of 11 bases. Per the germline V gene, CDR1 is MNHEY and CDR2 is SMNVEV (reference sequence). This CDR3 is built from 14 residues. Here the CDR3 DNA reads TGTGCCAGCAGCCCCACAGCTGATAATTCACCCCTCCACTTT. Translating it yields CASSPTADNSPLHF.

At least ten counts were recorded for this clonotype. The chain is built from TRBV7-3 and TRBJ2-3; D unclear. V lost 3 bases and J lost 2, with 12 bases in between. Germline V CDR1 and CDR2: SGHTA, FQGTGA. The CDR3 runs 15 residues. The CDR3 DNA reads TGTGCCAGCAGCTTCGGCAGATCATACACAGATACGCAGTATTTT. The encoded protein is CASSFGRSYTDTQYF.

This sequence joins TRBV18 and TRBJ1-4, with D maybe TRBD1 (6 bases). Germline CDR1 is KGHSH and CDR2 is LQKENI. Trimming removed 6 bases at V and 3 bases at J, with 26 bases between. This CDR3 region has 19 residues. The DNA of the CDR3 is TGTGCCAGCTCGCCGAGGAACTCACAGGGTTCGGCCGCTAATGAAAAACTGTTTTTT. Protein: CASSPRNSQGSAANEKLFF.

This clonotype was observed many times. The chain combines TRBV6-6 with TRBJ1-2; D uncertain. V was cut by 8 bases and J by 0 bases, with 13 bases left in between. Germline V lookup: CDR1 MNHNY, CDR2 SVGAGI (reference sequence). The CDR3 contains 14 residues. CDR3 sequence: CASRGRQANYGYTF. In DNA, the CDR3 is TGTGCCAGCCGCGGGAGACAAGCTAACTATGGCTACACCTTC.